This TCR beta chain was obtained from a study of graft-versus-host responses after intestinal transplantation. The protocol was immunoSEQ multiplex PCR, while the TCRdb copy is restricted to in-frame clones and leaves out a portion. The sample records 89,000 or so clones, roughly 80% being singletons. CDR3 length: 11 amino acids. The V gene lost 9 bases and the J gene lost 2 bases, with 7 bases spanning the gap. CDR1 is MNHEY, CDR2 SVGAGI, per germline. With respect to this clone: Its cognate antigen is unknown.

This TCR came from a human donor who received an intestinal transplant. The chain uses TRBV6-5 and TRBJ1-2; weak D call: TRBD1 (5 bases). The specimen comprised unstimulated CD4+ T cells sorted from spleen or lymph node cells, sampled before intestinal transplant. CDR3 region: CASRQNYGYTF. CDR3 nucleotides: TGTGCCAGTCGACAGAACTATGGCTACACCTTC.